This T cell receptor (beta chain) was obtained from a study of molecular identifiers for immune sequencing clone quantification. On the study more broadly: Four of five RNA aliquots from around 18,000 or 91,000 naive CD8 T cells were sequenced.

General study findings and limits: Same-barcode identical TCR molecules could make highly expanded clones look smaller than they are.

One entry per CDR3 protein results from TCRdb running MiXCR on the PCR reads. The sample has about half a million distinct CDR3 sequences; over 20% are singletons. Looked up from germline, CDR1 is MDHEN and CDR2 is SYDVKM. There are 14 residues in the CDR3. Naive CD8 T cells underwent sorting with the CD8+CD4-CCR7+CD45RA+ definition. As regards this clonotype: Its antigen is as yet unknown. A much bigger clone sits one base away, suggesting this may be a read error.

The J gene is TRBJ2-2, the V gene TRBV28; D not certain. This TCR derives from a human donor in good health. Some libraries in this study had Jurkat cell RNA spiked in. Sequenced sample: naive CD8+ T cells from blood, with Jurkat cell RNA spiked in. Subset of the sample: FACS-sorted CD8+CD4-CCR7+CD45RA+ naive T cells. CDR3 residues: CASSRKMNIGELFF. The DNA of the CDR3 is TGTGCCAGCAGTCGAAAGATGAACATCGGGGAGCTGTTTTTT.